This T cell receptor (beta chain) originates from a study of blood T cell repertoires in COVID-19. The assay was immunoSEQ multiplex PCR, and TCRdb's table has in-frame clones only and misses some. This sample has a few hundred thousand clones, with over 80% found just once. The receptor was isolated from a woman in her forties with acute or convalescent COVID-19. The sequenced material came from peripheral blood.

Written as DNA, the CDR3 is TGTGCCAGCAGGCGGGGGACCGCCACTGAAGCTTTCTTT. It codes for CASRRGTATEAFF. The chain carries TRBV6-5 and TRBJ1-1; D is possibly TRBD1 (5 bases). With 6 bases removed from V and 4 bases from J, the gap between germline ends came to 12 bases. This CDR3 contains 13 residues. Looked up from germline, CDR1 is MNHEY and CDR2 is SVGAGI.